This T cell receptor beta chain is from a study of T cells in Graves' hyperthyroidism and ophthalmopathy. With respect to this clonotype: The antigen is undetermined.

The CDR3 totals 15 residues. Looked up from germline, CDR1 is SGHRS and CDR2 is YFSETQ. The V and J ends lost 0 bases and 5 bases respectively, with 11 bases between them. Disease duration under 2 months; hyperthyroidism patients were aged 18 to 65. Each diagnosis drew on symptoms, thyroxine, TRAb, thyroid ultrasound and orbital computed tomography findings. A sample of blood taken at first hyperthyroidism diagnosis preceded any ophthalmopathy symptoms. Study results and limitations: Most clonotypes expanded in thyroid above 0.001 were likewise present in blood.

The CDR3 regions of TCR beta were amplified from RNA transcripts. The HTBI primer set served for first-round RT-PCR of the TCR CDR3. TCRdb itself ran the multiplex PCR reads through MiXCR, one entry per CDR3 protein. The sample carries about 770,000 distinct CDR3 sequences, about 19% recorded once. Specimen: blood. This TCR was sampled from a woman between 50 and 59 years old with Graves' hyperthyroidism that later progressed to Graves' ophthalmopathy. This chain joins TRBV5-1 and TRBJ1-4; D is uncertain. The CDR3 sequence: CASSLDGDRNEKLFF. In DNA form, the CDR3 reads TGCGCCAGCAGCTTGGATGGCGATCGCAATGAAAAACTGTTTTTT.